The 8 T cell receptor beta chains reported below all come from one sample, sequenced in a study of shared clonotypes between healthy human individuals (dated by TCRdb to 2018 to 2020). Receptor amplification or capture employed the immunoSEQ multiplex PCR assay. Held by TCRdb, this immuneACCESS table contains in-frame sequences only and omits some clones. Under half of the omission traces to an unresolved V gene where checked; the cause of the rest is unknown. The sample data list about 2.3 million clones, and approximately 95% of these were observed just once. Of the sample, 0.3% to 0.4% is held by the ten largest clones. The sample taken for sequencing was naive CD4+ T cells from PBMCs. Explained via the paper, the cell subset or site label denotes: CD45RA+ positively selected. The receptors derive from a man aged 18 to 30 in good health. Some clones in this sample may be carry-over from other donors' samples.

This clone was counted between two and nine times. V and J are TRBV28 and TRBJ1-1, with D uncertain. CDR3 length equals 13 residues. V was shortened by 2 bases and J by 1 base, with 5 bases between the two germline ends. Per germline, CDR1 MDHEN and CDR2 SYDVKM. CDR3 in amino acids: CASSLEGNTEAFF. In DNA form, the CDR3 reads TGTGCCAGCAGTTTAGAGGGGAACACTGAAGCTTTCTTT.

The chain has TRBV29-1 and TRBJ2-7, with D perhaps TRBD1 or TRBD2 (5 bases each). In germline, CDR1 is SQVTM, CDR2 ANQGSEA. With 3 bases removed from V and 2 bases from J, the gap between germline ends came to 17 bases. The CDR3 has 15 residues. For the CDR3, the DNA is TGCAGCGTTGAGAGGATTGGGGGTCTCACCTACGAGCAGTACTTC. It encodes CSVERIGGLTYEQYF.

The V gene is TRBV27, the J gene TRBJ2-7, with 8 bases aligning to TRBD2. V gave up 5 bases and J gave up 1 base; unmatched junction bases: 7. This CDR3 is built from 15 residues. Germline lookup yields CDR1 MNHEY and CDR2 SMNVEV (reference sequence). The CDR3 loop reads CASSPWSGGSYEQYF. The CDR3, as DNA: TGTGCCAGCAGTCCGTGGAGCGGGGGATCCTACGAGCAGTACTTC.

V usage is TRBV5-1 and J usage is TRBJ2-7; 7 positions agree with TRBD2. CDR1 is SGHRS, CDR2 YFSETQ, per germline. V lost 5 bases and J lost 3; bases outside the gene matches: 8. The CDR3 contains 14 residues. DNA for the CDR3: TGCGCCAGCAGTCGGCTAGCGGACAACTACGAGCAGTACTTC. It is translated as CASSRLADNYEQYF.

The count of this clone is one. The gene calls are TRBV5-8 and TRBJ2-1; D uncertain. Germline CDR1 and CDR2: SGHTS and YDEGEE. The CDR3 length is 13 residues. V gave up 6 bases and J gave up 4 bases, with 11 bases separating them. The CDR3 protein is CASKLRRYNEQFF. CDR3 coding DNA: TGTGCCAGCAAGTTGCGGAGATACAATGAGCAGTTCTTC.

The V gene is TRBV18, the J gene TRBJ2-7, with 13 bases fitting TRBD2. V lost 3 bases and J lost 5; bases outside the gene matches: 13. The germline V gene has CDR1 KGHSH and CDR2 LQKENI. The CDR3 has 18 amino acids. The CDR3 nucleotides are TGTGCCAGCTCACCCCAGGATCCAAGACTAGCGGGAGGCGACGAGCAGTACTTC. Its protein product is CASSPQDPRLAGGDEQYF. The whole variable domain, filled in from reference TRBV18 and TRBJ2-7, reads NAGVMQNPRHLVRRRGQEARLRCSPMKGHSHVYWYRQLPEEGLKFMVYLQKENIIDESGMPKERFSAEFPKEGPSILRIQQVVRGDSAAYFCASSPQDPRLAGGDEQYFGPGTRLTVT.

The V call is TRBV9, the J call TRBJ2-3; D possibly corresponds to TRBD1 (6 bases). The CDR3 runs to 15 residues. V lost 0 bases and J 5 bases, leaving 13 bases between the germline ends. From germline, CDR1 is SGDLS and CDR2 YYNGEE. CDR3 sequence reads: CASSVGLGARDTQYF. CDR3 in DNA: TGTGCCAGCAGCGTAGGTCTGGGGGCGAGAGATACGCAGTATTTT.

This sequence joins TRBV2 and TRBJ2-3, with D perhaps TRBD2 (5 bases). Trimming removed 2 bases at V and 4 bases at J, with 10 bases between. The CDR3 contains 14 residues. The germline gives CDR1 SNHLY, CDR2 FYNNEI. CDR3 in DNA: TGTGCCAGCAGTGAAACCACAGCGGCAGATACGCAGTATTTT. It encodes CASSETTAADTQYF.